Below are 8 T cell receptor beta chains sequenced from a single sample in a study of tumor-infiltrating lymphocytes in primary liver carcinoma. DNA and RNA were both co-extracted from about 19-30 mg of bulk tissue that had not been sorted. TCR beta cDNA was made from approximately 540 ng total RNA with a constant-region primer. Generation of the TCR beta libraries relied on three nested multiplex PCR rounds using slightly modified ARM-PCR. Use of TRBV1-TRBV30 forward primers with a C-beta reverse primer characterized the first two PCR rounds, which lasted roughly 11 cycles each. TCRdb used MiXCR to reprocess the multiplex PCR reads, holding one entry per CDR3 protein. Found here are about 29,000 distinct CDR3 sequences, 70% to 80% of them singletons; the top ten hold around a third. The sequenced sample consisted of liver tumor tissue from sampling region 5. Indicated subset: tumor region T5, tumor centre. Every receptor here comes from a man aged 40-50 years with primary liver carcinoma and hepatitis B virus infection.

This clonotype appeared many times. This sequence joins TRBV5-6 and TRBJ2-7, with D unresolved. The germline V and J ends were trimmed by 0 bases and 2 bases, with 6 bases remaining between them. Germline-derived CDR1 and CDR2 are SGHDT and YYEEEE. The CDR3 loop spans 13 amino acids. CDR3: CASSLASTYEQYF. CDR3 coding DNA: TGTGCCAGCAGCTTGGCCAGTACCTACGAGCAGTACTTC.

About this clonotype: Its ends do not fully match the called genes, so a read error is possible. This sequence joins TRBV4-3 and TRBJ1-6; no reliable D call. This CDR3 region has 16 residues. Germline V gene sequence: CDR1 LGHNA, CDR2 YSLEER. The CDR3 DNA is TGCGCCAGCGGCCAAGGTCGAGAGGCCGTTAATTCACCCCTCCACTTC. Translating it yields CASGQGREAVNSPLHF.

A remark on this clonotype: The CDR3 does not close with the conserved phenylalanine or tryptophan, likely indicating a read error. The genes are TRBV28 and TRBJ2-3; D may match TRBD1 or TRBD2 (5 bases each). V lost 3 bases to trimming and J lost 5 bases, with 18 bases between them. Germline V lookup: CDR1 MDHEN, CDR2 SYDVKM. The CDR3 is made up of 16 amino acids. The DNA for the CDR3 is TGTGCCAGCAGTTTGATGGGACCCTTTGGCATAGATACGCAGTATTAT. Amino acid sequence: CASSLMGPFGIDTQYY.

On this clonotype itself: The conserved phenylalanine or tryptophan is not found at the CDR3 terminus, so this likely reflects a read error. The chain combines TRBV11-2 with TRBJ1-4, with 7 positions matching TRBD1. The CDR3 spans 16 residues. CDR1 and CDR2 from the germline V gene are SGHAT and FQNNGV. V shed 5 bases, J shed 6 bases, and the junction held 12 bases outside the gene matches. The chain's CDR3 is CASSKTPGGTDEKLFL. CDR3 sequence (DNA): TGTGCCAGCAGCAAGACTCCGGGAGGGACAGATGAAAAACTGTTTTTA.

V is TRBV11-2 and J is TRBJ2-1, with TRBD2 as a possible D gene (5 bases). The CDR3 is 16 amino acids. Germline CDR1 is SGHAT and CDR2 is FQNNGV. Trimming shortened V by 0 bases and J by 9 bases, and 18 bases separated the two germline ends. In DNA, the CDR3 is TGTGCCAGCAGCTTAGAGCTCTTATCGGGAATGATTGAGCAGTTCTTC. This codes for CASSLELLSGMIEQFF.

In the case of this clonotype: Germline and junction disagree at one end, which may indicate a read error. The genes are TRBV29-1 and TRBJ2-3; D may correspond to TRBD1 or TRBD2 (5 bases each). Germline CDR1 and CDR2: SQVTM and ANQGSEA. The length of the CDR3 is 16 residues. The CDR3 spells CSVEGTRDSSTDTQYF. The CDR3 region has the DNA TGCAGCGTTGAAGGGACACGGGATTCTAGCACCGATACGCAGTATTTT.

The chain joins TRBV6-1 to TRBJ2-7; TRBD1 is a possible D gene (5 bases). Between the trimmed V and J ends, which lost 6 bases and 2 bases, there was a span of 17 bases. CDR1 MNHNS and CDR2 SASEGT come from the germline V gene. This CDR3 is 15 amino acids long. CDR3 sequence reads: CASSLWGSSTYEQYF. CDR3 DNA sequence: TGTGCCAGCAGCCTGTGGGGCAGTAGCACCTACGAGCAGTACTTC.

Worth noting for this clonotype: Because the CDR3 is missing its conserved closing phenylalanine or tryptophan, this is likely a read error. The chain's CDR3 is CAGSLGDQPQHL. Here the CDR3 DNA reads TGTGCCGGCAGTTTAGGTGATCAGCCCCAGCATCTT. The J gene is TRBJ1-5, the V gene TRBV12-3 or TRBV12-4; D unresolved. The CDR3 has 12 amino acids.